Following are 28 T cell receptor beta chains from one sample sequenced in a study of regulatory T cells in long-lasting Graves disease. Arm-PCR of CDR3 regions and iRepertoire HTBI primers were used to build TCR beta libraries. MiXCR, run by TCRdb on the multiplex PCR reads, gives a single entry per CDR3 protein. The data hold 350,000 to 550,000 distinct CDR3 sequences, with less than 20% observed a single time. The time point denotes: newly diagnosed GD, antithyroid drugs for less than 3 months. The TCR library was made from RNA that had been extracted from PBMCs in TRIzol. The sample was also linked to a second study, of T cells in Graves' hyperthyroidism and ophthalmopathy.

Source: peripheral blood mononuclear cells (PBMCs), taken at new diagnosis, from a patient treated with antithyroid drugs. These receptors came from a woman under 30 with Graves disease.

V gene TRBV7-2 combines with J gene TRBJ2-3, with D possibly being TRBD2 (5 bases). This CDR3 has 15 residues. Germline V gene lookup returns CDR1 SGHTA and CDR2 FQGNSA. The ends were cut back, 1 base at V and 0 bases at J, with 8 bases in the middle. The CDR3 spells CASSLELASTDTQYF. CDR3 DNA sequence: TGTGCCAGCAGCTTAGAGCTAGCAAGCACAGATACGCAGTATTTT.

This clonotype was picked up many times. This chain joins TRBV28 and TRBJ2-5, with D possibly called TRBD1 or TRBD2 (7 bases each). Germline V gene data show CDR1 as MDHEN and CDR2 as SYDVKM. The CDR3 sequence is 15 residues long. V dropped 5 bases and J dropped 0 bases, with 13 bases sitting between them. The CDR3 loop is CASSPRGGYQETQYF. The CDR3 DNA reads as TGTGCCAGCAGTCCCAGGGGGGGCTACCAAGAGACCCAGTACTTC.

The J gene is TRBJ2-3, the V gene TRBV15, with D possibly matching TRBD2 (5 bases). CDR3 length: 16 amino acids. Trimming removed 5 bases at V and 5 bases at J, with 20 bases between. Germline CDR1 LNHNV, CDR2 YYDKDF (reference sequence). Here the CDR3 reads CATSPEGVLTGDTQYF. CDR3 sequence (DNA): TGTGCCACCAGCCCAGAGGGTGTGTTGACGGGAGATACGCAGTATTTT.

V is TRBV12-3 or TRBV12-4 and J is TRBJ1-4, with no clear D. The CDR3 runs 14 residues. V lost 1 base, J lost 10 bases, and 13 bases lay in between. Here the CDR3 reads CASSLGRTKGKLFF. CDR3 DNA: TGTGCCAGCAGTTTAGGTCGCACGAAGGGAAAACTGTTTTTT.

In its sample, this clonotype was seen many times. V usage is TRBV3-1 and J usage is TRBJ1-2, with unresolved D. The CDR3 is made up of 12 amino acids. The ends were cut back, 1 base at V and 3 bases at J, with 3 bases in the middle. Germline values: CDR1 LGHDT, CDR2 YNNKEL (reference sequence). The CDR3 region has the DNA TGTGCCAGCAGCCAAGGATACTATGGCTACACCTTC. Translated, it gives CASSQGYYGYTF.

Many counts were recorded for this clonotype. This chain uses TRBV12-3 or TRBV12-4 with TRBJ1-2; possibly TRBD1 for D (5 bases). V lost 1 base and J lost 1, with 13 bases in between. The CDR3 loop spans 16 amino acids. The CDR3 DNA reads as TGTGCCAGCAGTTTAGTTGGGACCCTACTTAACTATGGCTACACCTTC. The encoded protein is CASSLVGTLLNYGYTF.

This clonotype was detected many times. The J gene is TRBJ2-2, the V gene TRBV5-1, with a tentative D call TRBD1 (5 bases). V shed 0 bases and J shed 2 bases, with 8 bases lying between them. The CDR3 runs 15 residues. Germline V CDR1 and CDR2: SGHRS, YFSETQ. The CDR3 DNA reads TGCGCCAGCAGCTTGGGTAGGGGAAACACCGGGGAGCTGTTTTTT. Amino acids: CASSLGRGNTGELFF.

This clonotype was detected many times. A read error may produce the germline difference seen at one junction end. V and J are TRBV7-9 and TRBJ2-7; D uncertain. This CDR3 contains 13 residues. The germline V gene has CDR1 SEHNR and CDR2 FQNEAQ (reference sequence). This CDR3 is CASSPLPPDRGDF. Here the CDR3 DNA reads TGTGCCAGCAGCCCACTTCCCCCGGACCGTGGGGACTTC. The variable domain in full, with the rest retrieved from reference TRBV7-9 and TRBJ2-7, is DTGVSQNPRHKITKRGQNVTFRCDPISEHNRLYWYRQTLGQGPEFLTYFQNEAQLEKSRLLSDRFSAERPKGSFSTLEIQRTEQGDSAMYLCASSPLPPDRGDFGPGTRLTVT.

This clonotype was observed many times. The chain couples TRBV24-1 to TRBJ2-1, with 14 bases lining up with TRBD2. Germline V gene lookup returns CDR1 KGHDR and CDR2 SFDVKD. This CDR3 region has 18 residues. Trimming removed 5 bases from V and 5 bases from J; junction bases left unmatched: 10. The CDR3 sequence is CATSGRLAGGSVHNEQFF. CDR3 DNA: TGTGCCACCAGTGGGAGACTAGCGGGAGGGAGCGTACACAATGAGCAGTTCTTC.

The chain joins TRBV19 to TRBJ1-5, with TRBD1 as a possible D gene (6 bases). Germline CDR1 LNHDA, CDR2 SQIVND (reference sequence). Trimming took off 5 bases at V and 2 bases at J, with 16 bases between the two ends. The CDR3 consists of 16 residues. The chain's CDR3 is CASSLLQGGGNQPQHF. CDR3 nucleotides: TGTGCCAGTAGTCTACTACAGGGTGGTGGCAATCAGCCCCAGCATTTT.

This clonotype was counted many times. This chain links TRBV28 with TRBJ2-2; 10 bases line up with TRBD2. The CDR3 is 16 amino acids. Germline V lookup: CDR1 MDHEN, CDR2 SYDVKM. V trimming: 5 bases; J trimming: 4 bases; junction bases outside the gene matches: 7. The CDR3 spells CASSPHLAGATGELFF. The DNA of the CDR3 is TGTGCCAGCAGTCCCCATCTAGCGGGAGCCACCGGGGAGCTGTTTTTT.

This clonotype was observed a few times. The chain has TRBV28 and TRBJ2-2; 13 nucleotides match TRBD2. Germline CDR1 MDHEN, CDR2 SYDVKM. This CDR3 comprises 19 residues. V trimming: 7 bases; J trimming: 0 bases; junction bases outside the gene matches: 11. This CDR3 is CASMRVGLAGVANTGELFF. The CDR3 region has the DNA TGTGCCAGCATGAGGGTAGGACTAGCGGGAGTAGCGAACACCGGGGAGCTGTTTTTT.

This clonotype was seen many times. The chain carries TRBV11-3 and TRBJ2-7, with D tentatively TRBD1 (6 bases). V was cut by 1 base and J by 2 bases, with 18 bases left in between. The CDR3 is made up of 17 amino acids. Germline V CDR1 and CDR2: SGHNT, YENEEA. CDR3 nucleotide sequence: TGTGCCAGCAGCTTAGTAGTCCGGGACATCAGTACCTACGAGCAGTACTTC. It yields the protein CASSLVVRDISTYEQYF.

Many counts were recorded for this clonotype. CDR3 residues: CASSPRRGALNTEAFF. In DNA form, the CDR3 reads TGTGCCAGCAGTCCCCGGAGGGGGGCTTTAAACACTGAAGCTTTCTTT. The V call is TRBV28, the J call TRBJ1-1, with D perhaps matching TRBD1 (6 bases). V was shortened by 5 bases and J by 2 bases, with 18 bases between the two germline ends. The CDR3 totals 16 residues. Germline V gene lookup returns CDR1 MDHEN and CDR2 SYDVKM.

This clonotype was picked up a small number of times. The J gene is TRBJ2-3, the V gene TRBV30, with 11 bases fitting TRBD1. Germline CDR1 reads GTSNPN; CDR2 reads SVGIG (reference sequence). V shed 4 bases and J 2 bases; nucleotides not matched to a gene: 5. The CDR3 loop spans 15 amino acids. CDR3 loop: CAWTPGQGATDTQYF. The DNA of the CDR3 is TGTGCCTGGACTCCCGGACAGGGGGCCACAGATACGCAGTATTTT. The full variable domain, rest sourced from reference TRBV30 and TRBJ2-3, is SQTIHQWPATLVQPVGSPLSLECTVEGTSNPNLYWYRQAAGRGLQLLFYSVGIGQISSEVPQNLSASRPQDRQFILSSKKLLLSDSGFYLCAWTPGQGATDTQYFGPGTRLTVL.

This clonotype was detected ten times or more. The V gene is TRBV2, the J gene TRBJ2-4; perhaps TRBD2 as D (5 bases). The V gene's germline CDR1 is SNHLY and CDR2 FYNNEI. The germline V and J ends were trimmed by 7 bases and 8 bases, with 12 bases remaining between them. The CDR3 contains 12 residues. The CDR3 is CASTGGEDIQYF. The CDR3, as DNA: TGTGCCAGCACCGGAGGAGAGGACATTCAGTACTTC.

The V gene is TRBV10-3, the J gene TRBJ2-1; possibly TRBD1 or TRBD2 for D (6 bases each). V was trimmed by 4 bases and J by 0 bases, leaving 16 bases between them. From germline, CDR1 is ENHRY and CDR2 SYGVKD. This CDR3 contains 17 residues. Here the CDR3 reads CAISGGGPNSSYNEQFF. The CDR3, as DNA: TGTGCCATCAGTGGAGGGGGGCCAAATAGCTCCTACAATGAGCAGTTCTTC.

The V gene is TRBV7-3, the J gene TRBJ2-7, with 8 bases matching TRBD2. V lost 5 bases, J lost 6 bases, and 9 bases stayed unmatched. Germline V gene lookup returns CDR1 SGHTA and CDR2 FQGTGA. The CDR3 runs to 14 residues. CDR3 nucleotide sequence: TGTGCCAGCAGCCAAAGCGGGAGTGGAATCGAGCAGTACTTC. It yields the protein CASSQSGSGIEQYF.

The chain links TRBV29-1 to TRBJ2-7; 7 nucleotides align to TRBD2. The germline CDR1 and CDR2 sequences are SQVTM and ANQGSEA. The CDR3 is 13 residues long. Unmatched junction bases numbered 7, after V lost 5 bases and J lost 3 bases. The CDR3 reads CSVTSSGYYEQYF. The DNA of the CDR3 is TGCAGCGTTACTTCTAGCGGATACTACGAGCAGTACTTC.

This clonotype was counted at least ten times. The chain couples TRBV12-3 or TRBV12-4 to TRBJ2-1; 12 bases match TRBD1. CDR3 length equals 15 residues. V shed 6 bases, J shed 4 bases, and the junction held 4 bases outside the gene matches. In nucleotides, the CDR3 is TGTGCCAGCAGCAAGGGACAGGGGGCGTACAATGAGCAGTTCTTC. Residues: CASSKGQGAYNEQFF.

This chain links TRBV7-9 with TRBJ2-1, with 8 bases lining up with TRBD2. This CDR3 is 12 amino acids long. With V trimmed by 8 bases and J by 10 bases, 7 bases remained unmatched. CDR1 is SEHNR and CDR2 is FQNEAQ in the germline V gene (reference sequence). CDR3 protein: CASLSGSGEQFF. In DNA form, the CDR3 reads TGTGCCAGCCTGAGCGGGAGCGGGGAGCAGTTCTTC.

This clonotype was recorded at least ten times. The chain is built from TRBV20-1 and TRBJ2-1; 7 bases align to TRBD2. This CDR3 has 17 residues. Germline V lookup: CDR1 DFQATT, CDR2 SNEGSKA (reference sequence). V was clipped by 4 bases and J by 5 bases; unmatched bases: 17. Written as DNA, the CDR3 is TGCAGTGCTACGAGGAGAGGTGGCGGGAGATTGGACAATGAGCAGTTCTTC. Encoded protein: CSATRRGGGRLDNEQFF.

This clonotype has a count of ten or more. The CDR3 bases are TGTGCCATCAGTGATTTTGTCCGGGCGGACACAGATACGCAGTATTTT. Protein sequence: CAISDFVRADTDTQYF. This sequence joins TRBV10-3 and TRBJ2-3; D is undetermined. Germline V gives CDR1 ENHRY, CDR2 SYGVKD. The CDR3 loop spans 16 amino acids. The ends were cut back, 3 bases at V and 2 bases at J, with 15 bases in the middle.

This clonotype was detected a few times. The chain links TRBV4-3 to TRBJ2-7, with a weak D call TRBD2 (5 bases). CDR3 length: 14 amino acids. The ends were cut back, 0 bases at V and 4 bases at J, with 10 bases in the middle. CDR1 and CDR2 from the germline V gene are LGHNA and YSLEER. CDR3 loop: CASSQDRGVYEQYF. In DNA form, the CDR3 reads TGCGCCAGCAGCCAAGATCGGGGTGTTTACGAGCAGTACTTC.

This clonotype appeared a single time. A much more abundant neighbour one base away suggests this may be a read error. The rearrangement uses TRBV13 and TRBJ2-2; D remains ambiguous. This CDR3 contains 13 residues. Trimming stripped 8 bases from V and 3 bases from J, with 10 bases between. Per germline, CDR1 PRHDT and CDR2 FYEKMQ (reference sequence). CDR3 bases: TGTGCCAGCTCACAAAGATACACCGGGGAGCTGTTTTTT. The encoded protein is CASSQRYTGELFF.

V gene TRBV13 combines with J gene TRBJ2-1; perhaps TRBD1 as D (5 bases). The CDR3 runs 14 residues. Trimming cost V 5 bases and J 5 bases, with 13 bases left between them. Germline assignment: CDR1 PRHDT and CDR2 FYEKMQ (reference sequence). The CDR3 region is CASSTRWGNNEQFF. CDR3 nucleotides: TGTGCCAGCAGCACCCGGTGGGGCAACAATGAGCAGTTCTTC.

The sample holds many counts of this clonotype. The junction does not match germline at one end; this may be a read error. This chain connects TRBV5-6 to TRBJ2-5; tentatively, D is TRBD2 (6 bases). The CDR3 has 13 residues. Germline CDR1 SGHDT, CDR2 YYEEEE. This CDR3 is CASILRGRETQYF. In DNA form, the CDR3 reads TGTGCCAGCATCTTGCGGGGTCGGGAGACCCAGTACTTC.

This clonotype was observed a few times. The chain joins TRBV6-2 or TRBV6-3 to TRBJ1-5; 11 nucleotides match TRBD1. Looked up from germline, CDR1 is MNHEY and CDR2 is SVGEGT. J was trimmed by 5 bases and V by 4 bases; bases with no gene match: 13. The CDR3 is made up of 18 amino acids. CDR3 nucleotides: TGTGCCAGCAGTTCCCCCCCGGACAGGGGGCGTCTTCATCAGCCCCAGCATTTT. This encodes CASSSPPDRGRLHQPQHF.